The 15 T cell receptor beta chains reported below all come from one sample, sequenced in a study of Ad26.COV2.S vaccination and SARS-CoV-2 variants. Profiled with immunoSEQ multiplex PCR; TCRdb holds only in-frame clones, not every one. The table lists around 380,000 clones, 75% to 90% of them singletons. Treatment here: some 20 received Ad26.COV2.S at low or high dose, single or two shots; about 5 received placebo; per-sample allocation not given. Following the first vaccine or placebo injection, samples were taken on day 63. This material consisted of peripheral blood, taken in a trial of Ad26.COV2.S vaccine versus placebo. Receptor source: a person aged 18-60 years who received the Ad26.COV2.S COVID-19 vaccine or a placebo.

The V and J genes are TRBV5-4 and TRBJ2-2; 10 bases are shared with TRBD2. V dropped 0 bases and J dropped 5; count of bases not matched to a gene: 4. The CDR3 sequence is 16 residues long. Per the germline V gene, CDR1 is SGHNT and CDR2 is YYREEE (reference sequence). Written as DNA, the CDR3 is TGTGCCAGCAGCTTGGATCCTAGCGGGGGAACCGGGGAGCTGTTTTTT. Translation gives CASSLDPSGGTGELFF. The variable domain in full, completed from reference TRBV5-4 and TRBJ2-2, reads ETGVTQSPTHLIKTRGQQVTLRCSSQSGHNTVSWYQQALGQGPQFIFQYYREEENGRGNFPPRFSGLQFPNYSSELNVNALELDDSALYLCASSLDPSGGTGELFFGEGSRLTVL.

The chain has TRBV6-5 and TRBJ1-1; TRBD1 is a possible D gene (5 bases). Trimming left V 3 bases short and J 1 base short, with 15 bases between. This CDR3 is built from 16 residues. In germline, CDR1 is MNHEY, CDR2 SVGAGI. CDR3 residues: CASSYGVGERNTEAFF. In DNA, the CDR3 is TGTGCCAGCAGTTATGGGGTGGGGGAGAGGAACACTGAAGCTTTCTTT.

The rearrangement links TRBV6-6 to TRBJ1-2; D gene ambiguous. The CDR3 loop spans 18 amino acids. Germline V gene data show CDR1 as MNHNY and CDR2 as SVGAGI (reference sequence). The V end lost 5 bases, the J end lost 0 bases, and 22 bases lay between the germline ends. The CDR3 is CASSQRQFWTATNYGYTF. The CDR3 DNA follows: TGTGCCAGCAGTCAACGCCAATTTTGGACGGCAACTAACTATGGCTACACCTTC.

A word on this clone: Within the sample, other DNA sequences also encode this same CDR3. The chain uses TRBV18 and TRBJ1-1, with a possible D match to TRBD1 (5 bases). Germline V CDR1 and CDR2: KGHSH, LQKENI. This CDR3 has 13 residues. The ends were cut back, 3 bases at V and 5 bases at J, with 10 bases in the middle. In nucleotides, the CDR3 is TGTGCCAGCTCACCCCAGGGAGGGACTGAAGCTTTCTTT. It yields the protein CASSPQGGTEAFF. The whole variable domain, remainder taken from reference TRBV18 and TRBJ1-1, is NAGVMQNPRHLVRRRGQEARLRCSPMKGHSHVYWYRQLPEEGLKFMVYLQKENIIDESGMPKERFSAEFPKEGPSILRIQQVVRGDSAAYFCASSPQGGTEAFFGQGTRLTVV.

This clone came up once. The rearrangement uses TRBV5-5 and TRBJ1-4; D gene uncertain. Trimming removed 0 bases at V and 8 bases at J, with 8 bases between. The germline CDR1 and CDR2 sequences are SGHKS and YYEKEE (reference sequence). This CDR3 region has 13 residues. The CDR3 nucleotides are TGTGCCAGCAGCTTGGGGACTCGGGAAAAACTGTTTTTT. Translating it yields CASSLGTREKLFF.

V and J are TRBV19 and TRBJ2-1; the D gene is possibly TRBD1 (5 bases). Germline CDR1 reads LNHDA; CDR2 reads SQIVND (reference sequence). The V end lost 5 bases, the J end lost 6 bases, and 14 bases lay between the germline ends. This CDR3 has 14 amino acids. CDR3 sequence (DNA): TGTGCCAGTAGTGCAACAGGACGAGTCAATGAGCAGTTCTTC. Translation: CASSATGRVNEQFF.

The CDR3 loop is CASSSKGHEQYF. In DNA, the CDR3 is TGTGCCAGCAGTTCTAAGGGACACGAGCAGTACTTC. The chain employs TRBV6-2 or TRBV6-3 and TRBJ2-7; TRBD1 or TRBD2 may be the D gene (5 bases each). V lost 4 bases and J 5 bases, leaving 9 bases between the germline ends. This CDR3 contains 12 residues. CDR1 is MNHEY, CDR2 SVGEGT, per germline.

The chain couples TRBV5-4 to TRBJ1-2, with a possible D match to TRBD1 (5 bases). The V end was cut by 3 bases, the J end by 4 bases, with 16 bases between. From germline, CDR1 is SGHNT and CDR2 YYREEE (reference sequence). The CDR3 extends over 15 amino acids. CDR3 sequence: CASSSTAEGLYGYTF. The DNA of the CDR3 is TGTGCCAGCAGCTCAACCGCGGAGGGACTCTATGGCTACACCTTC.

This clone was seen only a few times. The CDR3 is CASTLPGGNQPQHF. The CDR3 nucleotides are TGTGCCAGTACCTTGCCCGGGGGCAATCAGCCCCAGCATTTT. The chain has TRBV19 and TRBJ1-5; no clear D. The CDR3 spans 14 residues. Deletions cut 7 bases from V and 2 bases from J, with 12 bases between. Germline V gene sequence: CDR1 LNHDA, CDR2 SQIVND (reference sequence).

The chain is built from TRBV5-4 and TRBJ1-2, with 7 positions matching TRBD1. Losses at the gene ends were 6 bases for V and 6 bases for J; bases not matched to a gene: 14. This CDR3 is 15 amino acids long. Germline V gene data show CDR1 as SGHNT and CDR2 as YYREEE (reference sequence). CDR3 loop: CASNLQGLIKDGYTF. Here the CDR3 DNA reads TGTGCCAGCAACTTACAGGGGTTAATTAAGGATGGCTACACCTTC.

The chain employs TRBV20-1 and TRBJ2-1, with a weak D call TRBD2 (6 bases). Germline V gene data show CDR1 as DFQATT and CDR2 as SNEGSKA (reference sequence). The CDR3 runs 18 residues. The V and J ends lost 3 bases and 0 bases respectively, with 21 bases between them. CDR3 sequence reads: CSASPYYRAGNSYNEQFF. The DNA for the CDR3 is TGCAGTGCTAGTCCCTATTATCGCGCGGGGAACTCCTACAATGAGCAGTTCTTC.

The chain has TRBV4-2 and TRBJ2-4, with D perhaps TRBD2 (6 bases). This CDR3 spans 16 amino acids. The germline CDR1 and CDR2 sequences are LGHNA and YNFKEQ. V was shortened by 1 base and J by 2 bases, with 12 bases between the two germline ends. The CDR3 protein is CASSQGRGRTKNIQYF. CDR3 sequence (DNA): TGTGCCAGCAGCCAAGGCCGGGGGAGGACCAAAAACATTCAGTACTTC.

This clone was observed a few times. The rearrangement uses TRBV2 and TRBJ1-2, with D possibly matching TRBD1 (6 bases). The CDR3 spans 14 residues. V was pared by 0 bases and J by 8 bases, with 13 bases between. Germline V gene data show CDR1 as SNHLY and CDR2 as FYNNEI. CDR3 in DNA: TGTGCCAGCAGTGAAGCAAGGCAGGGGCGCGGCTACACCTTC. Translated: CASSEARQGRGYTF.

The rearrangement uses TRBV6-5 and TRBJ2-7; 7 bases fit TRBD1. Trimming cost V 7 bases and J 3 bases; bases outside gene matches: 9. CDR3 length: 14 amino acids. Germline CDR1 MNHEY, CDR2 SVGAGI. The CDR3 is CASTRDSFSYEQYF. The CDR3, as DNA: TGTGCCAGCACCCGGGACAGTTTTAGCTACGAGCAGTACTTC.

V usage is TRBV12-3 or TRBV12-4 and J usage is TRBJ2-2; D not certain. CDR3 length: 11 residues. V shed 8 bases and J shed 0 bases, with 1 base lying between them. The CDR3 loop is CASANTGELFF. In nucleotides, the CDR3 is TGTGCCAGCGCGAACACCGGGGAGCTGTTTTTT.